This TCR beta chain was recorded in a study of T cell changes during pregnancy in multiple sclerosis. Sequencing used immunoSEQ multiplex PCR; TCRdb keeps in-frame clones, though not all of them. The sample includes around 80,000 clones, approximately 90% seen only once; the top ten take around 2.6%. In germline, CDR1 is SGHDT, CDR2 YYEEEE. V was clipped by 2 bases and J by 6 bases; unmatched bases: 6. This CDR3 is built from 16 residues. The sequencing used peripheral blood, collected before pregnancy. The chain joins TRBV5-6 to TRBJ2-1, with 12 nucleotides matching TRBD2. The sequence came from a female donor with multiple sclerosis, enrolled in a pregnancy study. This CDR3 reads CASSFPTSGSGNEQFF. DNA for the CDR3: TGTGCCAGCAGCTTCCCGACTAGCGGGAGCGGCAATGAGCAGTTCTTC.